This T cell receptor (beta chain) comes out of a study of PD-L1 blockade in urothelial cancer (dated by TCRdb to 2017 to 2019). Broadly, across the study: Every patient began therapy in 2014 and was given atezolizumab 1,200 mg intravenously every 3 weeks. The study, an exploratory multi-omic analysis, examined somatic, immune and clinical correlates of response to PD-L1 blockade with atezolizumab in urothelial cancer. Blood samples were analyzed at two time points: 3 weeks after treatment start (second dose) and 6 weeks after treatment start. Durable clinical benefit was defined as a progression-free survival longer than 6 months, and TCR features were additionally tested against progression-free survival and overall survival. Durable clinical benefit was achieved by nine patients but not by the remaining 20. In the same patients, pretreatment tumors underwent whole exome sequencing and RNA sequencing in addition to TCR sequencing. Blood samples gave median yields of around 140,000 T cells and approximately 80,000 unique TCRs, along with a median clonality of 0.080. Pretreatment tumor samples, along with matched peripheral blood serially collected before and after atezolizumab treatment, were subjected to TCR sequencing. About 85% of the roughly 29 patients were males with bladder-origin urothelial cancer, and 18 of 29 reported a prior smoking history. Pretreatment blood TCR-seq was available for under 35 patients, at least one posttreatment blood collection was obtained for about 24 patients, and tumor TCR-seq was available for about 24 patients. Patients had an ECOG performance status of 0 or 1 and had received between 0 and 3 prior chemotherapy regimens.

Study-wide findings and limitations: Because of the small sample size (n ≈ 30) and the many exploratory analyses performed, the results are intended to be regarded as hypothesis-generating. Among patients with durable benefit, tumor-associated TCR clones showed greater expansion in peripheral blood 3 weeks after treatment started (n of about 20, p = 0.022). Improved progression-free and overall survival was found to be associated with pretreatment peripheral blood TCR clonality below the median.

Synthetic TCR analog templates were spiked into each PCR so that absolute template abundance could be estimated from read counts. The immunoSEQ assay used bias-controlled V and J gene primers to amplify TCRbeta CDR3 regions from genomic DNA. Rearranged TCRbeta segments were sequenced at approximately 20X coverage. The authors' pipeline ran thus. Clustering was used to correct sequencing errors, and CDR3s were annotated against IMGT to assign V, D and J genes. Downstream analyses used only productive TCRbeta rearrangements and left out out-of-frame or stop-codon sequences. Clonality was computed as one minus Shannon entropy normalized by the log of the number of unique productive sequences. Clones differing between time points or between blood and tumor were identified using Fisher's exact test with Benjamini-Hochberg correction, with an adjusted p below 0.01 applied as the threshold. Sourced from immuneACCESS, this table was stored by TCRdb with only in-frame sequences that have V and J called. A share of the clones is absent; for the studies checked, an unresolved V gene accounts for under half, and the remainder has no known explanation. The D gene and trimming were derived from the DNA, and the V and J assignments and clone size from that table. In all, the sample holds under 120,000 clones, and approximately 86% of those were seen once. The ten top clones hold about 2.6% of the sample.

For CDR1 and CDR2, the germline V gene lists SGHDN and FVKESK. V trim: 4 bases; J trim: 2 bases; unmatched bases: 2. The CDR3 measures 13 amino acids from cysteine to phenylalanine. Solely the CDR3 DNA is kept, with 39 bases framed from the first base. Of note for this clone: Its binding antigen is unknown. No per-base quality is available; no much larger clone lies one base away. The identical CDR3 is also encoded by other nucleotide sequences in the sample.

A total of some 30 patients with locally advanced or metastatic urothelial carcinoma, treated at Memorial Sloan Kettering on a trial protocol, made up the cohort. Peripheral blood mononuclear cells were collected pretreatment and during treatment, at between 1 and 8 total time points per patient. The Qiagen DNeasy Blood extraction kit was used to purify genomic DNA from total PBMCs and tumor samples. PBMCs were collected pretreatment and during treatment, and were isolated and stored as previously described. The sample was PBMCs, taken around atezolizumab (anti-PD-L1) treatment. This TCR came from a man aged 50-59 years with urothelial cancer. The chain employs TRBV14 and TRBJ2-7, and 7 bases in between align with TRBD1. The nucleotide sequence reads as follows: TGTGCCAGCAGCCGCGACAGGGCCTACGAGCAGTACTTC. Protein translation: CASSRDRAYEQYF.